A single sample is the source of the 3 T cell receptor beta chains below, sequenced in a study of cytomegalovirus exposure and HLA in healthy donors. Researchers ran the PCR with 60 Vbeta and 13 Jbeta primers. The table came from immunoSEQ multiplex PCR; TCRdb's copy has only in-frame clones and leaves some out. This sample carries around 100,000 clones, around 80% of them seen once, and the ten largest clones take more than 5%. Sequencing was done on a sample of PBMCs. The receptors were sampled from a man in his forties in good health and CMV-seropositive.

The chain is built from TRBV19 and TRBJ2-1, with a possible D match to TRBD2 (6 bases). Per the germline V gene, CDR1 is LNHDA and CDR2 is SQIVND (reference sequence). This CDR3 is built from 15 residues. Trimming shortened V by 3 bases and J by 5 bases, and 14 bases separated the two germline ends. CDR3: CASSIGGIGDNEQFF. Written as DNA, the CDR3 is TGTGCCAGTAGTATCGGAGGGATTGGGGACAATGAGCAGTTCTTC.

The rearrangement links TRBV18 to TRBJ2-3; D is perhaps TRBD2 (6 bases). Per germline, CDR1 KGHSH and CDR2 LQKENI. The CDR3 has 17 amino acids. V was cut by 5 bases and J by 0 bases, with 18 bases left in between. Here the CDR3 DNA reads TGTGCCAGCTCAGCGCTTACGGGAGTTGGCAGCACAGATACGCAGTATTTT. Its translation is CASSALTGVGSTDTQYF.

This clone was detected once. The chain uses TRBV2 and TRBJ1-6; no reliable D call. V lost 7 bases, J lost 6 bases, and 10 bases lay in between. Germline CDR1 is SNHLY and CDR2 is FYNNEI. This CDR3 region has 13 residues. The CDR3: CASTPVGNSPLHF. The CDR3 DNA reads as TGTGCCAGCACCCCCGTCGGTAATTCACCCCTCCACTTT.